These T cell receptor beta chains were read from a single sample in a study of blood T cell repertoires in COVID-19. Only in-frame clones appear in the TCRdb table, and some are missing; sequencing was by immunoSEQ multiplex PCR. This sample carries 40,000 to 60,000 clones, 84% of them seen once, and the ten largest clones take roughly 1.4%. The sequenced sample was peripheral blood. Source of these receptors: a man aged 50-60 years with acute or convalescent COVID-19. Both conserved end residues are part of each CDR3. Fields, in order: clone size, J gene, V gene, D gene, CDR3 DNA, CDR3 protein. D genes are given only for firm matches. Size values are once, few and many counts, or a class for expanded clones, and some rows have none.

.	TRBJ2-1	TRBV7-9	TRBD2	TGTGCCAGCACCCTTCTTGGGACTAGGGGGGAAGAGCAGTTCTTC	CASTLLGTRGEEQFF
.	TRBJ2-1	TRBV4-3	.	TGCGCCAGCAGCGAGGCAGATACCTACAATGAGCAGTTCTTC	CASSEADTYNEQFF
.	TRBJ1-6	TRBV6-6	.	TGTGCCAGCAGTTTGTCTCCCGGAGGATCACCCCTCCACTTT	CASSLSPGGSPLHF
once	TRBJ1-5	TRBV28	TRBD1	TGTGCCAGCACCCTAGGGGACAGGGACCTCTGGCCCCAGCATTTT	CASTLGDRDLWPQHF
.	TRBJ2-1	TRBV5-1	TRBD2	TGCGCCAGCAGCTTGGGACTAGCCCATGAGCAGTTCTTC	CASSLGLAHEQFF
.	TRBJ2-3	TRBV2	TRBD1	TGTGCCAGCAGGGACAGGGGCACAGATACGCAGTATTTT	CASRDRGTDTQYF
.	TRBJ2-1	TRBV4-3	TRBD1	TGCGCCAGCAGCCAAGCAGGGGGCGAGAATGAGCAGTTCTTC	CASSQAGGENEQFF
.	TRBJ1-2	TRBV2	.	TGTGCCAGCCGTTTAGGACCGGGGAGCGGCTACACCTTC	CASRLGPGSGYTF
.	TRBJ1-2	TRBV5-1	TRBD1	TGCGCCAGCAGCTCATTTCGACAGGGGCATGGCTACACCTTC	CASSSFRQGHGYTF
.	TRBJ1-3	TRBV6-1	TRBD1	TGTGCCAGCAGTGAACAGGGGGCATATGGAAACACCATATATTTT	CASSEQGAYGNTIYF
once	TRBJ2-7	TRBV2	.	TGTGCCAGCAGGGGGACATTTTACGAGCAGTACTTC	CASRGTFYEQYF
.	TRBJ1-1	TRBV20-1	TRBD1	TGCAGTGCGAGTACAGGGGCGTTGACCACTGAAGCTTTCTTT	CSASTGALTTEAFF
.	TRBJ2-1	TRBV4-3	.	TGCGCCAGCAGCCAAGAGGAGGGGACCTACAATGAGCAGTTCTTC	CASSQEEGTYNEQFF
.	TRBJ1-2	TRBV4-1	.	TGCGCCAGCAGCCCCGCATCGGGGGTCATTTATGGCTACACCTTC	CASSPASGVIYGYTF
.	TRBJ2-7	TRBV21-1	.	TGTGCCAGCAGCAAAGCGCTTTGGGGCCAACAAACAACCTACGAGCAGTACTTC	CASSKALWGQQTTYEQYF
.	TRBJ2-1	TRBV20-1	.	TGCAGTGCAGCCCTCAATGAGCAGTTCTTC	CSAALNEQFF
once	TRBJ2-1	TRBV10-3	TRBD1	TGTGCCATCAGAGGACAGGGGGCCGATGAGCAGTTCTTC	CAIRGQGADEQFF
.	TRBJ2-5	TRBV2	TRBD2	TGTGCCAGCAGAGCCTCTAGCGGGGGGCCCGGGGAGACCCAGTACTTC	CASRASSGGPGETQYF
.	TRBJ2-2	TRBV30	.	TGTGCCCACCGGACAGCACTAACGAACACCGGGGAGCTGTTTTTT	CAHRTALTNTGELFF
.	TRBJ1-2	TRBV27	TRBD1	TGTGCCAGCAGCACCCGGACAGGATATGGCTACACCTTC	CASSTRTGYGYTF
.	TRBJ1-4	TRBV28	.	TGTGCCAGCAGCGATGCCAGATCCACAAAACTGTTTTTT	CASSDARSTKLFF
.	TRBJ2-3	TRBV29-1	TRBD1	TGCAGCGTGGACAGGGGCCGTCCTCCGGATACGCAGTATTTT	CSVDRGRPPDTQYF
.	TRBJ2-6	TRBV28	.	TGTGCCAGCACCCTGAGGGGGGGGTCCGGGGCCAACGTCCTGACTTTC	CASTLRGGSGANVLTF
.	TRBJ2-2	TRBV5-1	.	TGCGCCAGCAGCTTGGAAACGGGCGGGGAGCTGTTTTTT	CASSLETGGELFF
.	TRBJ2-5	TRBV6-5	.	TGTGCCAGCAGTTACTTAGCCCAAGAGACCCAGTACTTC	CASSYLAQETQYF
.	TRBJ2-2	TRBV6-1	TRBD2	TGTGCCAGCAGTGAAGCGCTAGCGGGGGGATGGGACACCGGGGAGCTGTTTTTT	CASSEALAGGWDTGELFF
.	TRBJ1-2	TRBV30	TRBD1	TGTGCCGGAAACCGGGACAGGGCTATGTATGGTGATGGCTACACCTTC	CAGNRDRAMYGDGYTF
few	TRBJ1-2	TRBV19	.	TGTGCCAGTAGTGCCGGCCCTGGACAGACCTATGGCTACACCTTC	CASSAGPGQTYGYTF
few	TRBJ2-6	TRBV27	.	TGTGCCAGCAGTCACCAGATCTCTGGGGCCAACGTCCTGACTTTC	CASSHQISGANVLTF
.	TRBJ1-4	TRBV7-2	TRBD1	TGTGCCAGCAGCCCGATGACAGGGACTAATGAAAAACTGTTTTTT	CASSPMTGTNEKLFF
.	TRBJ2-5	TRBV29-1	TRBD1	TGCAGCGTAGACAGGGGAGGTCTAGAGACCCAGTACTTC	CSVDRGGLETQYF
.	TRBJ2-7	TRBV4-1	TRBD2	TGCGCCAGCAGCCCCCTAGCGGGTAGGTACGAGCAGTACTTC	CASSPLAGRYEQYF
.	TRBJ2-7	TRBV4-3	.	TGCGCCAGCAGCCAAGATCTAGTAGGGGGCGAGCAGTACTTC	CASSQDLVGGEQYF